The sequence of this T cell receptor beta chain was determined in a study of blood T cell repertoires in COVID-19. Study-wide background: COVID-19 samples from acute and convalescent phases originated in the United States, Italy and Spain. T cells, B-cell-depleted T cells, or PBMCs supplied cDNA or gDNA.

Germline-derived CDR1 and CDR2 are LNHDA and SQIVND (reference sequence). This CDR3 region has 14 residues. J was trimmed by 5 bases and V by 6 bases; bases with no gene match: 7. Source study methods: Reference gene primers were amplified, and this amplification served to estimate nucleated cell counts. Here immunoSEQ multiplex PCR was the method, and the copy in TCRdb shows in-frame clones only, minus some. For V, J and clone size, that table is used; D and trimming come from the DNA. The sample holds about 40,000 clones; approximately 80% are singletons and the top ten take about 2.5%. This clone was observed a single time.

The chain joins TRBV19 to TRBJ2-5; 9 positions match TRBD1. The source of this sequence is a woman aged 55-70 years with acute or convalescent COVID-19. Material: peripheral blood. CDR3 in DNA: TGTGCCAGTAGAAACACAGGGGGCGGGGAGACCCAGTACTTC. Encoded protein: CASRNTGGGETQYF.